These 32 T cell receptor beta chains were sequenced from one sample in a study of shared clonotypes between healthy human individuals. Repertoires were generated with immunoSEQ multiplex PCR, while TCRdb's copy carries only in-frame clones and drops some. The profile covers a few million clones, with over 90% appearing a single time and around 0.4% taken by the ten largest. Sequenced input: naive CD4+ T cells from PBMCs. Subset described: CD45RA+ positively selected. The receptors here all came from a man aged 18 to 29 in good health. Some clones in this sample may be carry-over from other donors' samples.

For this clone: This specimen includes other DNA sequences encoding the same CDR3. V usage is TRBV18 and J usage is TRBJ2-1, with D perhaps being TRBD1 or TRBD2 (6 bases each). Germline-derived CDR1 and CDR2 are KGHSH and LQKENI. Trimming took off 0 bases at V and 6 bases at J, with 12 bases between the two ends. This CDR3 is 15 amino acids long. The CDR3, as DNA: TGTGCCAGCTCACCACCGGGGGGCGCGGGCAATGAGCAGTTCTTC. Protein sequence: CASSPPGGAGNEQFF.

The CDR3 DNA sequence: TGTGCCAGCAGTGAAATTGGCAGGGGGCAGCAAGAGACCCAGTACTTC. Protein: CASSEIGRGQQETQYF. The V gene is TRBV25-1, the J gene TRBJ2-5; 8 bases line up with TRBD1. The V segment lost 2 bases and the J segment 2 bases; nucleotides outside the gene matches: 7. Germline CDR1 and CDR2: MGHDK and SYGVNS. The CDR3 spans 16 residues.

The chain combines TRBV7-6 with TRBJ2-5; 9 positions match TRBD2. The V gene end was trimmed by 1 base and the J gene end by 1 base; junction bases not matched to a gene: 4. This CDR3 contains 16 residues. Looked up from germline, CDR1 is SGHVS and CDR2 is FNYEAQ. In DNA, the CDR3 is TGTGCCAGCAGCTTAGGGCTAGCGGGAACCCAAGAGACCCAGTACTTC. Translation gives CASSLGLAGTQETQYF.

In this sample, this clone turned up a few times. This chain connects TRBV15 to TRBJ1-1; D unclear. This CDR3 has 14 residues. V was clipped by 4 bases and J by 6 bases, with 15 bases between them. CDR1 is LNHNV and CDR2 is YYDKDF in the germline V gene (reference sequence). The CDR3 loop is CATSKEGYNPEAFF. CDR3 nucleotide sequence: TGTGCCACCAGCAAAGAGGGCTACAACCCTGAAGCTTTCTTT.

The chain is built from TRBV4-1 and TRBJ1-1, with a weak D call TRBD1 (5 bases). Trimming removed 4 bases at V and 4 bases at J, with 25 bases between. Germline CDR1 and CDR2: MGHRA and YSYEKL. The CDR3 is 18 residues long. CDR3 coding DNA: TGCGCCAGCAGCCGGGGGGACGGAACGCCGTGGCGGGGCACTGAAGCTTTCTTT. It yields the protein CASSRGDGTPWRGTEAFF.

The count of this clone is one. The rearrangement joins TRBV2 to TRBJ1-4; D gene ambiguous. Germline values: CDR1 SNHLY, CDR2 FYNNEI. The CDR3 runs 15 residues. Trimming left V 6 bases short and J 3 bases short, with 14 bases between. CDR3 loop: CASSADGASNEKLFF. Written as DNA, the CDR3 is TGTGCCAGCAGCGCCGACGGCGCCTCTAATGAAAAACTGTTTTTT.

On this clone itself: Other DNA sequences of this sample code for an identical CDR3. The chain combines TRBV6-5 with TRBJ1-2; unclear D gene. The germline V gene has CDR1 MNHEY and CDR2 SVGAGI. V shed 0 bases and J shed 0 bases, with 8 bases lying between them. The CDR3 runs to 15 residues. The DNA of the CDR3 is TGTGCCAGCAGTTACTCAGGCCAGGCTAACTATGGCTACACCTTC. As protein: CASSYSGQANYGYTF.

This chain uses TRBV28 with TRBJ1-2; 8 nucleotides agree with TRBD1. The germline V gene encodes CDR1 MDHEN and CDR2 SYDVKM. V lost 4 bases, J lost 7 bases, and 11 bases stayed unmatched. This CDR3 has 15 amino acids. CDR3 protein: CASSSPAGGAAGYTF. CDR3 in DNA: TGTGCCAGCAGTTCACCGGCAGGGGGCGCGGCTGGCTACACCTTC.

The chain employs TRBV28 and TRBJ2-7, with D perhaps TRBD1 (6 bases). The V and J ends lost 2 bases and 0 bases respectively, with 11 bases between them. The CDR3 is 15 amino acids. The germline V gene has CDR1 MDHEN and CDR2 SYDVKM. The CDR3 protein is CASSLGGVGSYEQYF. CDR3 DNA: TGTGCCAGCAGTTTAGGGGGCGTGGGCTCCTACGAGCAGTACTTC.

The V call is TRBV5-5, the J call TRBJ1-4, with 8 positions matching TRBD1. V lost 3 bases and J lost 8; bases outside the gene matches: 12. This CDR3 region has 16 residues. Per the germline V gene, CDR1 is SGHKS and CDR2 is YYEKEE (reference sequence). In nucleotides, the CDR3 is TGTGCCAGCAGCTGGGGGCACAGGGGGATGGGGGAAAAACTGTTTTTT. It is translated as CASSWGHRGMGEKLFF.

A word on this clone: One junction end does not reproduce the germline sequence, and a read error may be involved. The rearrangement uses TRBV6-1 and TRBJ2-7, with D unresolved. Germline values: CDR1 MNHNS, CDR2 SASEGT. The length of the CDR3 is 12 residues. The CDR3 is CASKDGSFEQYF. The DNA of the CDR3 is TGTGCCAGCAAAGATGGGTCCTTCGAGCAGTACTTC.

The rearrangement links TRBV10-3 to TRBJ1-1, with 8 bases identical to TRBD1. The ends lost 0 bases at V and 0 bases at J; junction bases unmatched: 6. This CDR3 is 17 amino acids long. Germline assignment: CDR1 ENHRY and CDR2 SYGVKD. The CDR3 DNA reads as TGTGCCATCAGTGAGTCCCTGACAGGGGAAATGAACACTGAAGCTTTCTTT. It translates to CAISESLTGEMNTEAFF.

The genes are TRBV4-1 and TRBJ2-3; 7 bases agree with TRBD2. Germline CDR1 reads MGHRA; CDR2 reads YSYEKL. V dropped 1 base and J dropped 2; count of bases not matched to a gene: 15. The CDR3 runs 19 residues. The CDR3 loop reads CASSQGVDRASGYTDTQYF. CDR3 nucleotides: TGCGCCAGCAGCCAAGGAGTCGATCGGGCTAGCGGTTACACAGATACGCAGTATTTT.

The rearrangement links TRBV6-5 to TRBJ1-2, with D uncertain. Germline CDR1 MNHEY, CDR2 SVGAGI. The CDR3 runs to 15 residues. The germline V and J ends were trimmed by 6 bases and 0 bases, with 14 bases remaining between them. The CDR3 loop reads CASRVGGVANYGYTF. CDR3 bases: TGTGCCAGCAGAGTTGGAGGAGTCGCTAACTATGGCTACACCTTC.

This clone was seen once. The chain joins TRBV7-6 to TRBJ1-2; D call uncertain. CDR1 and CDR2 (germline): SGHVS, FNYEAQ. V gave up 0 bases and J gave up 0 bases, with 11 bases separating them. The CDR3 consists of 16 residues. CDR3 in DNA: TGTGCCAGCAGCTTAGCGGACTACCCAGCTAACTATGGCTACACCTTC. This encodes CASSLADYPANYGYTF.

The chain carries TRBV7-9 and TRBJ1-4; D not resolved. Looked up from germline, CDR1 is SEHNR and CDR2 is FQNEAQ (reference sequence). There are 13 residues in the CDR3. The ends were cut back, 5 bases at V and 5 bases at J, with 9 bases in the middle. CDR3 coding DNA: TGTGCCAGCAGCCGCCTTCGAAATGAAAAACTGTTTTTT. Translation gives CASSRLRNEKLFF.

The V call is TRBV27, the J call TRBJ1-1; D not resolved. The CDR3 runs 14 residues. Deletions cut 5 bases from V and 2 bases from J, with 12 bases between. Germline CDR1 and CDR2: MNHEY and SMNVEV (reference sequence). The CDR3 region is CASSQFGVNTEAFF. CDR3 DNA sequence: TGTGCCAGCAGTCAATTCGGGGTTAACACTGAAGCTTTCTTT.

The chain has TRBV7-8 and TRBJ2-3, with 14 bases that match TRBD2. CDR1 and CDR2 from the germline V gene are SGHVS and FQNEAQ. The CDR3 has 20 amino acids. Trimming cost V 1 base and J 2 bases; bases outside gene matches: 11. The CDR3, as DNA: TGTGCCAGCAGCTTAGTCCGACTAGCGGGAGGGCCCGGGGACACAGATACGCAGTATTTT. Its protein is CASSLVRLAGGPGDTDTQYF.

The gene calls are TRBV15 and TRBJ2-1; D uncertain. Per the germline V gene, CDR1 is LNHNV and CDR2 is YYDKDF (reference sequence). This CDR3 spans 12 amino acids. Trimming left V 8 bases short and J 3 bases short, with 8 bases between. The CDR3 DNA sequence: TGTGCCACCGGGTTAGGCTACAATGAGCAGTTCTTC. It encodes CATGLGYNEQFF. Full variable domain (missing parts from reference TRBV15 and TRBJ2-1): DAMVIQNPRYQVTQFGKPVTLSCSQTLNHNVMYWYQQKSSQAPKLLFHYYDKDFNNEADTPDNFQSRRPNTSFCFLDIRSPGLGDTAMYLCATGLGYNEQFFGPGTRLTVL.

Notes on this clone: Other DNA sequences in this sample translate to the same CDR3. Here the CDR3 DNA reads TGCGCCAGCAGCCCACTAGCGGGAGGGCCTTTGGAGCAGTTCTTC. The encoded protein is CASSPLAGGPLEQFF. The V and J genes are TRBV5-1 and TRBJ2-1, with 13 bases fitting TRBD2. The CDR3 totals 15 residues. The V and J ends lost 4 bases and 10 bases, in that order; junction bases with no gene match: 8. CDR1 is SGHRS, CDR2 YFSETQ, per germline. The full variable domain, completed using reference TRBV5-1 and TRBJ2-1, is KAGVTQTPRYLIKTRGQQVTLSCSPISGHRSVSWYQQTPGQGLQFLFEYFSETQRNKGNFPGRFSGRQFSNSRSEMNVSTLELGDSALYLCASSPLAGGPLEQFFGPGTRLTVL.

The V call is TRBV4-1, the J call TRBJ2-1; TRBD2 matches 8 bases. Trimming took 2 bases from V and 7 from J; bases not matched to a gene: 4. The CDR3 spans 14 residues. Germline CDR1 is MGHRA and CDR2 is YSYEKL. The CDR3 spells CASSQPGGKNEQFF. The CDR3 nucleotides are TGCGCCAGCAGCCAACCGGGAGGGAAGAATGAGCAGTTCTTC.

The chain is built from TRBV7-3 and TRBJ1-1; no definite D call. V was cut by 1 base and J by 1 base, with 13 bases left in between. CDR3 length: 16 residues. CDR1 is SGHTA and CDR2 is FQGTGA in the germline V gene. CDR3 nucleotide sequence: TGTGCCAGCAGCTTAATATCTTTAGGGCAGAACACTGAAGCTTTCTTT. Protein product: CASSLISLGQNTEAFF.

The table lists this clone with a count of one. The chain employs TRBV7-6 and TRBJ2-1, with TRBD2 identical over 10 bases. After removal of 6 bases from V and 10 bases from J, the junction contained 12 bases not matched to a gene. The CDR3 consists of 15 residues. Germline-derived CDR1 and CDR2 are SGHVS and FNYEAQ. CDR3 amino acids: CASRRTRTSGTEQFF. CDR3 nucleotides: TGTGCCAGCAGACGGACGCGGACTAGCGGAACGGAGCAGTTCTTC. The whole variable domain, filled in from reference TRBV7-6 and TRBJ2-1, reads GAGVSQSPRYKVTKRGQDVALRCDPISGHVSLYWYRQALGQGPEFLTYFNYEAQQDKSGLPNDRFSAERPEGSISTLTIQRTEQRDSAMYRCASRRTRTSGTEQFFGPGTRLTVL.

The CDR3 here is CASSEALRTSLMFF. The CDR3 region has the DNA TGTGCCAGCAGTGAAGCGCTTAGGACTTCTTTAATGTTTTTT. The chain links TRBV2 to TRBJ1-4; D is undetermined. The CDR3 covers 14 residues. CDR1 is SNHLY and CDR2 is FYNNEI in the germline V gene. The V end was cut by 0 bases, the J end by 15 bases, with 17 bases between.

CDR3 amino acids: CASSYREGADGYTF. CDR3 bases: TGTGCCAGCAGTTACCGTGAGGGTGCGGATGGCTACACCTTC. The chain carries TRBV6-5 and TRBJ1-2; D is uncertain. Germline CDR1 reads MNHEY; CDR2 reads SVGAGI. V dropped 2 bases and J dropped 6 bases, with 13 bases sitting between them. The CDR3 length is 14 residues.

CDR3 protein: CASSWDRAHNSPLHF. The CDR3 bases are TGTGCCAGCAGTTGGGACAGGGCCCATAATTCACCCCTCCACTTT. The chain couples TRBV2 to TRBJ1-6, with 9 bases fitting TRBD1. Losses at the gene ends were 5 bases for V and 5 bases for J; bases not matched to a gene: 4. CDR1 and CDR2 from the germline V gene are SNHLY and FYNNEI. The CDR3 totals 15 residues.

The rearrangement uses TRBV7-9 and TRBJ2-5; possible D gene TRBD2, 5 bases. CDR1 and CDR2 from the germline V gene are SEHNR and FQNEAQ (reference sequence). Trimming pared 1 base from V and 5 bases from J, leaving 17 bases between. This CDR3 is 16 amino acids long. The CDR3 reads CASSLVSAGARETQYF. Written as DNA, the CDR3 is TGTGCCAGCAGCTTAGTTTCGGCGGGCGCAAGGGAGACCCAGTACTTC.

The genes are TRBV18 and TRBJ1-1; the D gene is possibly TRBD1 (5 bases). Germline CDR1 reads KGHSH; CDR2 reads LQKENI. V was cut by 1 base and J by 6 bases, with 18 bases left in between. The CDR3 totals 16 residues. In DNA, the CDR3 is TGTGCCAGCTCACCACAAATAGCAGGGATTGGGCCTGAAGCTTTCTTT. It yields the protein CASSPQIAGIGPEAFF. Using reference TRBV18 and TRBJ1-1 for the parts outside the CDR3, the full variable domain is NAGVMQNPRHLVRRRGQEARLRCSPMKGHSHVYWYRQLPEEGLKFMVYLQKENIIDESGMPKERFSAEFPKEGPSILRIQQVVRGDSAAYFCASSPQIAGIGPEAFFGQGTRLTVV.

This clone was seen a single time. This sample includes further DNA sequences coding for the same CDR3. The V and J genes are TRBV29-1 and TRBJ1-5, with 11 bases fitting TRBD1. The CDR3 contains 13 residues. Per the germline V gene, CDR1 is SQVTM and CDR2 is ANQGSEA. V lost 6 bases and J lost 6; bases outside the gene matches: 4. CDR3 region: CSVRTGGGQPQHF. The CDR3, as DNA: TGCAGCGTCCGGACAGGGGGCGGTCAGCCCCAGCATTTT.

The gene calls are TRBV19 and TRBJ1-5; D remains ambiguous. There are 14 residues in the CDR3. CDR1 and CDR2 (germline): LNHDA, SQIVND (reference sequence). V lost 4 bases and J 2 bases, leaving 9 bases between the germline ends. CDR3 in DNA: TGTGCCAGTAGTAGATATTGGGGCAATCAGCCCCAGCATTTT. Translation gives CASSRYWGNQPQHF. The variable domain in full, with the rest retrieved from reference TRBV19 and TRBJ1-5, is DGGITQSPKYLFRKEGQNVTLSCEQNLNHDAMYWYRQDPGQGLRLIYYSQIVNDFQKGDIAEGYSVSREKKESFPLTVTSAQKNPTAFYLCASSRYWGNQPQHFGDGTRLSIL.

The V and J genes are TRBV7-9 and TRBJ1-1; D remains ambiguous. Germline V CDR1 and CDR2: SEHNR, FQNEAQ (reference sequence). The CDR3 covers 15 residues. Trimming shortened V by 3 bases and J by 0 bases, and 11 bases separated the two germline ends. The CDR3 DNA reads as TGTGCCAGCAGCTTGAGCCGAGCTGTGAACACTGAAGCTTTCTTT. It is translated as CASSLSRAVNTEAFF.

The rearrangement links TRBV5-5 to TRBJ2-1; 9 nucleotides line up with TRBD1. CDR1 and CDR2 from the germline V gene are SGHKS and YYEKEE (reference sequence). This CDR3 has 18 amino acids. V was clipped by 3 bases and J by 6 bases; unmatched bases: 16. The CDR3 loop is CASSSSQGAGTRGNEQFF. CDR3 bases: TGTGCCAGCAGCTCCTCACAGGGGGCGGGCACAAGGGGCAATGAGCAGTTCTTC.